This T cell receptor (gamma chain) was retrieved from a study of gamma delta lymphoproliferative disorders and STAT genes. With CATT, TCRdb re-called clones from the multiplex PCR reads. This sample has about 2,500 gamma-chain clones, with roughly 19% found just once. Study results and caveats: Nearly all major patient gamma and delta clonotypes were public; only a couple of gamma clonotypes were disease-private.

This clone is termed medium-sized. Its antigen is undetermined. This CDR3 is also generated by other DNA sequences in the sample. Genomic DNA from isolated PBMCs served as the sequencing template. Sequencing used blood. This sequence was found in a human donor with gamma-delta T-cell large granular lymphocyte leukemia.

The CDR3 protein is CATWDRLRYYKKLF. The CDR3, as DNA: TGTGCCACCTGGGACAGGCTTAGGTATTATAAGAAACTCTTT. The chain has TRGV3 and TRGJ1 or TRGJ2. TCRdb lists no J gene, so it was determined here by aligning the DNA to germline. The germline gives CDR1 VTNTFY, CDR2 YDVSTARD (reference sequence). The ends lost 0 bases at V and 4 bases at J; junction bases unmatched: 6. CDR3 length equals 14 residues.